Listed here are 28 T cell receptor beta chains from one sample, sequenced in a study of T cell repertoires in cytomegalovirus infection. Their antigens are not known. TCRdb reprocessed the reads via MiXCR and lists one record per CDR3 protein. The data hold some 940,000 distinct CDR3 sequences, with around 32% observed a single time. Sequencing used cultured CD8+ T cells from PBMCs, obtained from culture after CMV antigen stimulation. These receptors were taken from a human donor in good health (CMV status not recorded). Some clones in this sample may be carry-over from other donors' samples.

V gene TRBV6-1 combines with J gene TRBJ2-1; 8 nucleotides line up with TRBD2. The CDR3 spans 13 residues. CDR1 is MNHNS and CDR2 is SASEGT in the germline V gene. V lost 10 bases, J lost 3 bases, and 5 bases stayed unmatched. The CDR3 DNA reads as TGTGCCACCTCGGGGACTAGCTACAATGAGCAGTTCTTC. Translated: CATSGTSYNEQFF.

The genes are TRBV7-6 and TRBJ1-1, with TRBD1 matching over 8 bases. The trim removed 5 bases at V and 4 bases at J, leaving 3 bases unmatched. This CDR3 has 13 residues. Germline V gives CDR1 SGHVS, CDR2 FNYEAQ. The CDR3 region is CASSPGGLTEAFF. Written as DNA, the CDR3 is TGTGCCAGCAGCCCAGGGGGCCTCACTGAAGCTTTCTTT.

This clonotype was recorded a few times. The chain carries TRBV12-5 and TRBJ2-6; a possible D gene is TRBD2 (5 bases). The CDR3 has 16 residues. V lost 9 bases to trimming and J lost 0 bases, with 15 bases between them. Per the germline V gene, CDR1 is LGHNT and CDR2 is FRNRAP. The DNA of the CDR3 is TGTGCTAGGGGTGTGGAGGAGAGCTCTGGGGCCAACGTCCTGACTTTC. This sequence encodes CARGVEESSGANVLTF. Based on the CDR3 plus reference TRBV12-5 and TRBJ2-6, the full variable domain is DARVTQTPRHKVTEMGQEVTMRCQPILGHNTVFWYRQTMMQGLELLAYFRNRAPLDDSGMPKDRFSAEMPDATLATLKIQPSEPRDSAVYFCARGVEESSGANVLTFGAGSRLTVL.

This chain joins TRBV5-8 and TRBJ2-6, with 8 bases aligning to TRBD1. This CDR3 has 20 amino acids. Germline V CDR1 and CDR2: SGHTS, YDEGEE. After removal of 4 bases from V and 4 bases from J, the junction contained 19 bases not matched to a gene. DNA for the CDR3: TGTGCCAGCAGCCCCGGGGAATCCAGGGGGCGAATTTGGGGGGCCAACGTCCTGACTTTC. Protein product: CASSPGESRGRIWGANVLTF.

The chain joins TRBV27 to TRBJ2-3; a possible D gene is TRBD1 (6 bases). The CDR3 totals 16 residues. V was shortened by 0 bases and J by 2 bases, with 12 bases between the two germline ends. The germline V gene has CDR1 MNHEY and CDR2 SMNVEV (reference sequence). The CDR3 region has the DNA TGTGCCAGCAGTTTATCACCAGGGGTTAACACAGATACGCAGTATTTT. This encodes CASSLSPGVNTDTQYF.

CDR3 loop: CASSLGGRNGGGFSNQPQHF. CDR3 coding DNA: TGTGCCAGCAGCTTAGGAGGGCGGAACGGAGGGGGATTTAGCAATCAGCCCCAGCATTTT. The chain joins TRBV7-2 to TRBJ1-5; D might be TRBD1 (6 bases). Germline CDR1 and CDR2: SGHTA and FQGNSA. The CDR3 runs 20 residues. Trimming cost V 1 base and J 0 bases, with 22 bases left between them.

The genes are TRBV4-1 and TRBJ1-2; tentatively, D is TRBD1 (6 bases). The CDR3 spans 16 residues. Per germline, CDR1 MGHRA and CDR2 YSYEKL. Trimming removed 0 bases from V and 6 bases from J, with 17 bases in between. The CDR3 loop reads CASSQDKGPGDDGYTF. DNA of the CDR3: TGCGCCAGCAGCCAAGATAAGGGCCCAGGGGACGATGGCTACACCTTC.

This clonotype was detected only once. The junction does not match germline at one end; this may be a read error. This rearrangement joins TRBV4-1 to TRBJ2-1; no clear D. This CDR3 comprises 12 residues. From germline, CDR1 is MGHRA and CDR2 YSYEKL. CDR3 loop: CVSSQDGNEQFF. The CDR3 DNA reads TGCGTCAGCAGCCAAGATGGCAATGAGCAGTTCTTC.

In its sample, this clonotype was seen a few times. V and J are TRBV2 and TRBJ1-5, with D unresolved. The germline CDR1 and CDR2 sequences are SNHLY and FYNNEI. V gave up 0 bases and J gave up 3 bases, with 15 bases separating them. CDR3 length: 17 residues. This CDR3 reads CASSEALLRVFNQPQHF. In nucleotides, the CDR3 is TGTGCCAGCAGTGAAGCGCTTCTAAGGGTTTTCAATCAGCCCCAGCATTTT.

V is TRBV6-6 and J is TRBJ2-3, with D perhaps matching TRBD2 (6 bases). Deletions cut 8 bases from V and 0 bases from J, with 27 bases between. This CDR3 spans 19 amino acids. Germline V gene sequence: CDR1 MNHNY, CDR2 SVGAGI (reference sequence). CDR3 region: CASAIPNGIGGLSTDTQYF. Here the CDR3 DNA reads TGTGCCAGCGCCATTCCCAACGGGATCGGGGGTCTAAGCACAGATACGCAGTATTTT.

The table lists this clonotype with many counts. This chain connects TRBV7-8 to TRBJ1-4, with 7 nucleotides matching TRBD1. The length of the CDR3 is 15 residues. Germline V gene sequence: CDR1 SGHVS, CDR2 FQNEAQ. Trimming cost V 6 bases and J 7 bases; bases outside gene matches: 11. The CDR3 DNA reads TGTGCCAGCAGACTGCTCGACAGGGAAAGTGAAAAACTGTTTTTT. Its protein product is CASRLLDRESEKLFF. The variable domain in full, with the rest retrieved from reference TRBV7-8 and TRBJ1-4, is GAGVSQSPRYKVAKRGQDVALRCDPISGHVSLFWYQQALGQGPEFLTYFQNEAQLDKSGLPSDRFFAERPEGSVSTLKIQRTQQEDSAVYLCASRLLDRESEKLFFGSGTQLSVL.

This clonotype was detected ten times or more. The CDR3 here is CASSPFGANYGYTF. CDR3 bases: TGTGCCAGCAGTCCCTTCGGAGCTAACTATGGCTACACCTTC. The chain couples TRBV12-3 or TRBV12-4 to TRBJ1-2; D remains ambiguous. The V and J ends lost 5 bases and 0 bases respectively, with 10 bases between them. This CDR3 contains 14 residues.

This chain uses TRBV4-3 with TRBJ1-3, with D maybe TRBD1 (5 bases). The germline CDR1 and CDR2 sequences are LGHNA and YSLEER. The CDR3 consists of 16 residues. Between the trimmed V and J ends, which lost 0 bases and 0 bases, there was a span of 9 bases. The CDR3 bases are TGCGCCAGCAGCCAAGATCGGAGGGGCTCTGGAAACACCATATATTTT. Encoded protein: CASSQDRRGSGNTIYF.

The chain links TRBV14 to TRBJ1-2, with a tentative D call TRBD1 (6 bases). V was trimmed by 4 bases and J by 5 bases, leaving 17 bases between them. Germline loops: CDR1 SGHDN, CDR2 FVKESK. CDR3 size: 15 residues. The CDR3 protein is CASSPPTGGAYGYTF. CDR3 bases: TGTGCCAGCAGCCCACCGACGGGGGGGGCTTATGGCTACACCTTC.

The chain combines TRBV19 with TRBJ1-2; D remains unclear. CDR3 length: 15 residues. Germline-derived CDR1 and CDR2 are LNHDA and SQIVND (reference sequence). V lost 1 base and J lost 6, with 15 bases in between. Here the CDR3 DNA reads TGTGCCAGTAGTATAGGCCCCCCGGCAGGAAATGGCTACACCTTC. It translates to CASSIGPPAGNGYTF. The variable domain in full, completed from reference TRBV19 and TRBJ1-2, reads DGGITQSPKYLFRKEGQNVTLSCEQNLNHDAMYWYRQDPGQGLRLIYYSQIVNDFQKGDIAEGYSVSREKKESFPLTVTSAQKNPTAFYLCASSIGPPAGNGYTFGSGTRLTVV.

In its sample, this clonotype was seen a few times. The rearrangement joins TRBV7-6 to TRBJ2-1, with D tentatively TRBD2 (6 bases). Trimming took off 2 bases at V and 5 bases at J, with 31 bases between the two ends. This CDR3 region has 21 residues. Per the germline V gene, CDR1 is SGHVS and CDR2 is FNYEAQ. The DNA for the CDR3 is TGTGCCAGCAGCTTATTGCGGTTGTCGGCGGGACTGGAAATTGTCCACAATGAGCAGTTCTTC. Its protein is CASSLLRLSAGLEIVHNEQFF.

CDR3 coding DNA: TGTGCCAGCAGTCCTTGGACAGTCGGCGAGCAGTACTTC. Its protein product is CASSPWTVGEQYF. J is TRBJ2-7 and V is TRBV12-3 or TRBV12-4, with D possibly being TRBD1 (6 bases). This CDR3 has 13 amino acids. Trimming pared 5 bases from V and 6 bases from J, leaving 14 bases between.

A note on this clonotype: An end of the junction does not agree with germline; a read error may underlie this. This chain uses TRBV7-8 with TRBJ1-5, with no clear D. The length of the CDR3 is 15 residues. Germline CDR1 is SGHVS and CDR2 is FQNEAQ. CDR3 region: CANSPGSASNQPQHF. DNA of the CDR3: TGTGCCAACAGCCCGGGGTCGGCCAGCAATCAGCCCCAGCATTTT.

This clonotype came up many times. The CDR3 DNA sequence: TGTGCCGGGGGGGACGGGGAGACCCAGTACTTC. This sequence encodes CAGGDGETQYF. The rearrangement links TRBV5-4 to TRBJ2-5; 7 nucleotides align to TRBD2. Losses at the gene ends were 10 bases for V and 5 bases for J; bases not matched to a gene: 5. This CDR3 contains 11 residues. CDR1 and CDR2 (germline): SGHNT, YYREEE (reference sequence).

This clonotype has just a few counts. V and J are TRBV7-6 and TRBJ2-3; D is unresolved. Deletions cut 8 bases from V and 2 bases from J, with 8 bases between. Germline values: CDR1 SGHVS, CDR2 FNYEAQ. The CDR3 is 12 residues long. The DNA for the CDR3 is TGTGCCAGCTATGGGCCCACAGATACGCAGTATTTT. Translating gives CASYGPTDTQYF.

This clonotype was seen only a few times. The chain is built from TRBV6-1 and TRBJ2-7, with D possibly being TRBD2 (5 bases). Germline V gene sequence: CDR1 MNHNS, CDR2 SASEGT. V was pared by 6 bases and J by 5 bases, with 14 bases between. This CDR3 comprises 13 residues. The CDR3 DNA is TGTGCCAGCAGCGTCCCGGGGATCAACGAGCAGTACTTC. This sequence encodes CASSVPGINEQYF.

This rearrangement joins TRBV28 to TRBJ1-5; D ambiguous. The germline V and J ends were trimmed by 2 bases and 14 bases, with 16 bases remaining between them. Germline V CDR1 and CDR2: MDHEN, SYDVKM. The CDR3 has 13 residues. This chain's CDR3 is CASSLTSNQPEHF. The CDR3 region has the DNA TGTGCCAGCAGTTTAACAAGCAATCAACCCGAGCATTTT.

The genes are TRBV7-6 and TRBJ2-3; TRBD2 agrees at 7 bases. This CDR3 contains 15 residues. Germline V lookup: CDR1 SGHVS, CDR2 FNYEAQ. Germline trimming cut 0 bases from V and 6 bases from J; bases unmatched to any gene: 6. CDR3 in DNA: TGTGCCAGCAGCTTAGCTTCAGCGGGGAGTGATACGCAGTATTTT. This codes for CASSLASAGSDTQYF.

The chain employs TRBV12-5 and TRBJ1-1; D remains ambiguous. CDR1 LGHNT and CDR2 FRNRAP come from the germline V gene. The length of the CDR3 is 15 residues. Trimming took off 6 bases at V and 0 bases at J, with 14 bases between the two ends. The CDR3 here is CASGYPGELNTEAFF. In DNA, the CDR3 is TGTGCTAGTGGATACCCCGGAGAGTTGAACACTGAAGCTTTCTTT.

The chain links TRBV7-3 to TRBJ2-3; D gene uncertain. V was shortened by 5 bases and J by 2 bases, with 17 bases between the two germline ends. This CDR3 comprises 16 residues. Germline CDR1 reads SGHTA; CDR2 reads FQGTGA. CDR3 bases: TGTGCCAGCAGCCCCCGTTTGTCCCTTTCCACAGATACGCAGTATTTT. Its translation: CASSPRLSLSTDTQYF.

As concerns this clonotype: This could be a read error, since a much larger clone is one nucleotide away. The J gene is TRBJ2-1, the V gene TRBV7-2; tentative D call: TRBD2 (7 bases). The CDR3 contains 13 residues. Germline V gene lookup returns CDR1 SGHTA and CDR2 FQGNSA. The CDR3 reads CVSSPEGGIEQFF. The CDR3, as DNA: TGTGTCAGCAGCCCCGAGGGGGGGATTGAGCAGTTCTTC.

The chain uses TRBV5-4 and TRBJ2-3; 8 bases map to TRBD2. V was clipped by 5 bases and J by 3 bases; unmatched bases: 8. The CDR3 runs 15 residues. CDR1 is SGHNT and CDR2 is YYREEE in the germline V gene (reference sequence). The CDR3 loop is CASRLLGGGTDTQYF. Here the CDR3 DNA reads TGTGCCAGCAGGCTACTAGGCGGGGGGACAGATACGCAGTATTTT.

The chain links TRBV6-6 to TRBJ2-1, with 10 bases fitting TRBD2. CDR1 is MNHNY and CDR2 is SVGAGI in the germline V gene (reference sequence). V was clipped by 1 base and J by 4 bases; unmatched bases: 7. CDR3 length: 17 amino acids. CDR3 loop: CASSYLGSGGAYNEQFF. CDR3 nucleotide sequence: TGTGCCAGCAGTTACTTGGGCAGCGGGGGGGCTTACAATGAGCAGTTCTTC.